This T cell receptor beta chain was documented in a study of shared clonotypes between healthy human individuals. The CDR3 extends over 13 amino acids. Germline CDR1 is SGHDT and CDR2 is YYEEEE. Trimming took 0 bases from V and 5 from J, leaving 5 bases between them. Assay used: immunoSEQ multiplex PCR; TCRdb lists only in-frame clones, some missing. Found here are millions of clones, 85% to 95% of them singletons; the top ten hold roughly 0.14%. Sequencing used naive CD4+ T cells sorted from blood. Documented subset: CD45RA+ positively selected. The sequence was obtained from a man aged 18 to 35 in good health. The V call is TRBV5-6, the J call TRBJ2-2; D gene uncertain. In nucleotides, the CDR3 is TGTGCCAGCAGCTTGGACTTAACCGGGGAGCTGTTTTTT. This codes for CASSLDLTGELFF.